These T cell receptor beta chains were read from a single sample in a study of blood T cell repertoires in COVID-19. Profiled with immunoSEQ multiplex PCR; TCRdb holds only in-frame clones, not every one. Found here are around 340,000 clones, approximately 83% of them singletons; the top ten hold 3.5% to 4.5%. The sequencing sample was made of PBMCs or T cells enriched from blood (not recorded which). The receptors were sampled from a middle-aged woman with acute COVID-19. The CDR3 runs from the conserved cysteine through the conserved F or W.

v_call cdr3_length cdr3_aa
TRBV28 17 CASSLLFVVSTHQPQHF
TRBV7-7 14 CASSLGQGEDEQFF
TRBV4-3 14 CASSQGTIYNEQFF
TRBV4-3 16 CASSQEYDSFSYEQYF
TRBV6-1 14 CASSESRGSYGYTF
TRBV10-3 17 CAISESGASQSYNEQFF
TRBV11-3 15 CASSLSGGPQETQYF
TRBV6-2/TRBV6-3 15 CASSYYPDNSYEQYF
TRBV27 18 CASSGRQGIYRVGNTIYF
TRBV28 14 CATIRGSEAVTQYF
TRBV7-2 13 CASKFLGADTQYF
TRBV15 16 CATSREKRQGKYEQYF
TRBV2 15 CASSDNSLLTYEQYF
TRBV28 16 CASSLTGTGTGYGYTF
TRBV5-5 16 CASSLAVELSYNEQFF
TRBV28 15 CASSFGDRGNIEAFF
TRBV5-1 14 CASQMTGQSYEQYF
TRBV12-3/TRBV12-4 12 CASSLKERAQYF
TRBV6-5 15 CASSYRQMVGTEAFF
TRBV14 16 CASSQVGTSVVDTQYF
TRBV6-2/TRBV6-3 14 CASSAGSENQPQHF